This passage covers 24 T cell receptor beta chains from one sample sequenced in a study of cytotoxic CD8 clonotypes in ibrutinib-treated CLL (dated by TCRdb to 2020 to 2023). According to the study, the label for this sample's time point signals: approximately eleven months on ibrutinib. Libraries were prepared through the immunoSEQ multiplex PCR assay. The clones in this table, taken by TCRdb from immuneACCESS, are in-frame only. Not every clone is retained; where verified, under half of the shortfall comes from an unresolved V gene, and the cause of the rest is unknown. In all, the sample holds some 46,000 clones, and under 75% of those were seen once. The ten largest make up 9.5% to 15% of the sample. The source was PBMCs, collected after 12 months of ibrutinib treatment. These receptors originate from a human donor with chronic lymphocytic leukemia.

This clone was recorded a few times. V is TRBV10-3 and J is TRBJ2-5; D gene ambiguous. The length of the CDR3 is 12 residues. Germline loops: CDR1 ENHRY, CDR2 SYGVKD. Trimming removed 4 bases from V and 5 bases from J, with 8 bases in between. CDR3 in DNA: TGTGCCATCAGTGTACTGGGGGAGACCCAGTACTTC. Its translation is CAISVLGETQYF.

The J gene is TRBJ2-1, the V gene TRBV7-3; 10 bases are a match to TRBD2. The length of the CDR3 is 15 residues. The ends lost 5 bases at V and 2 bases at J; junction bases unmatched: 3. Germline values: CDR1 SGHTA, CDR2 FQGTGA. The CDR3 loop reads CASSLSGGTYNEQFF. The CDR3 region has the DNA TGTGCCAGCAGCCTTAGCGGGGGGACCTACAATGAGCAGTTCTTC.

This clone has more than one count but fewer than ten. This chain links TRBV5-1 with TRBJ2-7; 8 positions match TRBD2. Germline V gene sequence: CDR1 SGHRS, CDR2 YFSETQ. The junction had 6 bases not matched to a gene; V was cut back by 5 bases and J by 2 bases. This CDR3 has 14 amino acids. This CDR3 is CASRDLAGTYEQYF. The CDR3 DNA sequence: TGCGCCAGCAGGGACCTAGCGGGTACCTACGAGCAGTACTTC.

V usage is TRBV19 and J usage is TRBJ1-5; a weak D match, TRBD1 (5 bases). Trimming removed 4 bases at V and 6 bases at J, with 10 bases between. The germline V gene has CDR1 LNHDA and CDR2 SQIVND (reference sequence). The CDR3 loop spans 13 amino acids. CDR3 region: CASSSQGGQPQHF. CDR3 coding DNA: TGTGCCAGTAGTAGTCAGGGTGGTCAGCCCCAGCATTTT.

The chain uses TRBV4-1 and TRBJ2-1; D is possibly TRBD2 (6 bases). Per germline, CDR1 MGHRA and CDR2 YSYEKL. This CDR3 has 17 amino acids. V was cut by 4 bases and J by 0 bases, with 16 bases left in between. The CDR3 DNA is TGCGCCAGCAGCCTCAGAGGTGCGGGATTCTCCTACAATGAGCAGTTCTTC. This codes for CASSLRGAGFSYNEQFF.

The V gene is TRBV6-6, the J gene TRBJ2-2; a possible D gene is TRBD2 (6 bases). The CDR3 consists of 15 residues. V was pared by 0 bases and J by 5 bases, with 10 bases between. The germline CDR1 and CDR2 sequences are MNHNY and SVGAGI (reference sequence). CDR3 sequence: CASSYSGGMTGELFF. CDR3 nucleotides: TGTGCCAGCAGTTACTCGGGCGGGATGACCGGGGAGCTGTTTTTT.

The chain has TRBV7-2 and TRBJ2-5; D possibly corresponds to TRBD1 (6 bases). Per the germline V gene, CDR1 is SGHTA and CDR2 is FQGNSA. This CDR3 has 14 residues. V was cut by 5 bases and J by 3 bases, with 13 bases left in between. In nucleotides, the CDR3 is TGTGCCAGCAGCCCGCCGGGGACAAAAGAGACCCAGTACTTC. It encodes CASSPPGTKETQYF.

The V gene is TRBV11-2, the J gene TRBJ2-2, with D tentatively TRBD1 (6 bases). The CDR3 has 14 residues. The V gene lost 0 bases and the J gene lost 4 bases, with 6 bases spanning the gap. Germline V gene data show CDR1 as SGHAT and CDR2 as FQNNGV. DNA of the CDR3: TGTGCCAGCAGCTTAGAAGGGGGCACCGGGGAGCTGTTTTTT. As protein: CASSLEGGTGELFF.

This chain uses TRBV4-2 with TRBJ1-2; 10 bases fit TRBD1. CDR1 and CDR2 from the germline V gene are LGHNA and YNFKEQ. The CDR3 is 18 amino acids. The V gene end was trimmed by 3 bases and the J gene end by 3 bases; junction bases not matched to a gene: 13. DNA of the CDR3: TGTGCCAGCAGCCAGGGGGGGACAGGGGCCTATGCGTACTATGGCTACACCTTC. Its translation is CASSQGGTGAYAYYGYTF.

The rearrangement joins TRBV5-1 to TRBJ1-1, with D uncertain. The CDR3 length is 17 residues. In germline, CDR1 is SGHRS, CDR2 YFSETQ. Trimming removed 0 bases at V and 3 bases at J, with 18 bases between. CDR3 loop: CASSLGVSRRGDTEAFF. In DNA, the CDR3 is TGCGCCAGCAGCTTGGGGGTCAGCCGTCGAGGCGACACTGAAGCTTTCTTT.

This clone was observed a handful of times. The chain recombines TRBV2 with TRBJ1-6; possibly TRBD1 for D (6 bases). Germline CDR1 and CDR2: SNHLY and FYNNEI. This CDR3 has 14 amino acids. The V gene lost 11 bases and the J gene lost 11 bases, with 22 bases spanning the gap. The CDR3 nucleotides read TGTGCCTCGCACGAACAGGGTGTATGGCCACCCCTCCACTTT. Protein: CASHEQGVWPPLHF.

The genes are TRBV7-2 and TRBJ2-6; D call uncertain. The CDR3 extends over 14 amino acids. V lost 3 bases and J lost 1, with 4 bases in between. From germline, CDR1 is SGHTA and CDR2 FQGNSA. Here the CDR3 reads CASSFGSGANVLTF. The CDR3, as DNA: TGTGCCAGCAGCTTCGGGTCTGGGGCCAACGTCCTGACTTTC.

This chain joins TRBV19 and TRBJ1-5; 8 bases align to TRBD1. The J segment lost 7 bases and the V segment lost 6 bases, leaving 5 bases of the junction unmatched. In germline, CDR1 is LNHDA, CDR2 SQIVND (reference sequence). The CDR3 loop spans 13 amino acids. The CDR3 nucleotides read TGTGCCAGTAGGGACAGGGTCCTCCAGCCCCAGCATTTT. Amino acid sequence: CASRDRVLQPQHF.

The chain joins TRBV6-1 to TRBJ2-5; no clear D. This CDR3 contains 14 residues. V lost 6 bases, J lost 2 bases, and 13 bases lay in between. Germline lookup yields CDR1 MNHNS and CDR2 SASEGT. The CDR3: CASRVSGVQETQYF. The CDR3 region has the DNA TGTGCCAGCAGGGTCTCGGGTGTGCAAGAGACCCAGTACTTC.

This clone is a singleton in its sample. The chain has TRBV28 and TRBJ1-4; 10 bases line up with TRBD1. Trimming at V came to 7 bases and at J to 7 bases, leaving 6 bases not matched to a gene. Germline CDR1 is MDHEN and CDR2 is SYDVKM. This CDR3 is 14 amino acids long. Written as DNA, the CDR3 is TGTGCCAGCACTTCCGGGACAGGGGTTGAAAAACTGTTTTTT. Protein product: CASTSGTGVEKLFF.

V usage is TRBV28 and J usage is TRBJ2-5, with 8 nucleotides matching TRBD1. V was pared by 4 bases and J by 2 bases, with 6 bases of the junction left unmatched. The length of the CDR3 is 15 residues. Germline-derived CDR1 and CDR2 are MDHEN and SYDVKM. This CDR3 is CASSSGGRGQETQYF. The CDR3 region has the DNA TGTGCCAGCAGTTCAGGGGGCAGGGGGCAAGAGACCCAGTACTTC.

The rearrangement links TRBV19 to TRBJ2-1; D may be TRBD2 (6 bases). Between the trimmed V and J ends, which lost 3 bases and 0 bases, there was a span of 9 bases. The CDR3 is made up of 15 amino acids. Per germline, CDR1 LNHDA and CDR2 SQIVND (reference sequence). Here the CDR3 reads CASSITEGSYNEQFF. The CDR3 DNA reads TGTGCCAGTAGTATCACGGAGGGCTCCTACAATGAGCAGTTCTTC. Complete variable domain (other parts from reference TRBV19 and TRBJ2-1): DGGITQSPKYLFRKEGQNVTLSCEQNLNHDAMYWYRQDPGQGLRLIYYSQIVNDFQKGDIAEGYSVSREKKESFPLTVTSAQKNPTAFYLCASSITEGSYNEQFFGPGTRLTVL.

This clone came up a few times. The CDR3: CASSQPGQGKPQHF. The CDR3 region has the DNA TGTGCCAGCAGCCAGCCGGGACAGGGAAAGCCCCAGCATTTT. This chain joins TRBV28 and TRBJ1-5, with 9 bases that match TRBD1. The CDR3 sequence is 14 residues long. V lost 6 bases and J lost 8; bases outside the gene matches: 8. The germline CDR1 and CDR2 sequences are MDHEN and SYDVKM. Looking up the rest from reference TRBV28 and TRBJ1-5 gives the full variable domain: DVKVTQSSRYLVKRTGEKVFLECVQDMDHENMFWYRQDPGLGLRLIYFSYDVKMKEKGDIPEGYSVSREKKERFSLILESASTNQTSMYLCASSQPGQGKPQHFGDGTRLSIL.

The CDR3 spells CASSYVTGVNEQFF. The DNA for the CDR3 is TGTGCCAGCAGTTACGTGACAGGGGTCAATGAGCAGTTCTTC. The chain carries TRBV6-5 and TRBJ2-1, with 8 nucleotides matching TRBD1. The CDR3 totals 14 residues. Germline-derived CDR1 and CDR2 are MNHEY and SVGAGI. The junction had 3 bases not matched to a gene; V was cut back by 2 bases and J by 6 bases.

The V call is TRBV5-1, the J call TRBJ1-2; TRBD1 is a possible D gene (5 bases). V lost 3 bases, J lost 1 base, and 10 bases lay in between. CDR3 length: 14 amino acids. CDR1 and CDR2 (germline): SGHRS, YFSETQ. DNA of the CDR3: TGCGCCAGCAGCTGGGACCGGGATAACTATGGCTACACCTTC. Encoded protein: CASSWDRDNYGYTF.

The V gene is TRBV14, the J gene TRBJ1-2; TRBD1 might be the D (6 bases). CDR3 length: 14 residues. With 0 bases removed from V and 8 bases from J, the gap between germline ends came to 13 bases. Germline V gene lookup returns CDR1 SGHDN and CDR2 FVKESK. The CDR3 region is CASSQDWGAWGYTF. The CDR3 region has the DNA TGTGCCAGCAGCCAAGATTGGGGGGCGTGGGGCTACACCTTC.

This clone was counted a single time. The rearrangement links TRBV6-1 to TRBJ1-2; D remains ambiguous. This CDR3 region has 9 residues. V lost 8 bases and J lost 8, with 6 bases in between. The germline V gene encodes CDR1 MNHNS and CDR2 SASEGT. Here the CDR3 reads CASGGGYTF. The CDR3 coding sequence is TGTGCCAGCGGCGGGGGCTACACCTTC.

The V call is TRBV29-1, the J call TRBJ2-5, with D tentatively TRBD1 or TRBD2 (5 bases each). CDR3 length: 14 amino acids. The V and J ends lost 5 bases and 0 bases respectively, with 13 bases between them. Germline V gene sequence: CDR1 SQVTM, CDR2 ANQGSEA. Here the CDR3 DNA reads TGCAGCGTTTGCGTGGGGGTTGACCAAGAGACCCAGTACTTC. It is translated as CSVCVGVDQETQYF.

The CDR3 DNA reads as TGCGCCAGCAGCTTGTACCAAGAGACCCAGTACTTC. Its protein is CASSLYQETQYF. The rearrangement links TRBV5-1 to TRBJ2-5; D unresolved. The CDR3 is made up of 12 amino acids. Germline V gives CDR1 SGHRS, CDR2 YFSETQ. With 1 base removed from V and 0 bases from J, the gap between germline ends came to 1 base.